Following are 22 T cell receptor beta chains from one sample sequenced in a study of blood T cell repertoires in COVID-19. The assay was immunoSEQ multiplex PCR, and TCRdb's table has in-frame clones only and misses some. Of some 99,000 clones in the sample, nearly 90% were seen once. The source material was peripheral blood. The origin of the receptors is a man between 65 and 80 years old with acute or convalescent COVID-19.

This sequence joins TRBV5-1 and TRBJ1-4; a weak D match, TRBD1 (5 bases). Germline lookup yields CDR1 SGHRS and CDR2 YFSETQ. The CDR3 runs 16 residues. Deletions cut 0 bases from V and 7 bases from J, with 16 bases between. This CDR3 is CASSLAGGITLEKLFF. In DNA form, the CDR3 reads TGCGCCAGCAGCTTGGCGGGGGGGATTACGCTTGAAAAACTGTTTTTT.

The chain has TRBV20-1 and TRBJ2-7; a possible D gene is TRBD2 (6 bases). The CDR3 is made up of 15 amino acids. V lost 3 bases and J lost 2, with 17 bases in between. The V gene's germline CDR1 is DFQATT and CDR2 SNEGSKA (reference sequence). The CDR3 coding sequence is TGCAGTGCTAGTATCCTTGGCGGGGCAACCTACGAGCAGTACTTC. It is translated as CSASILGGATYEQYF.

V gene TRBV10-3 combines with J gene TRBJ2-5, with TRBD2 matching over 11 bases. V lost 8 bases to trimming and J lost 2 bases; unmatched junction nucleotides: 4. The CDR3 is 14 residues long. CDR1 ENHRY and CDR2 SYGVKD come from the germline V gene. DNA for the CDR3: TGTGCCATCCGTAGCGGGGGGGGGCAAGAGACCCAGTACTTC. Translating gives CAIRSGGGQETQYF.

This chain joins TRBV28 and TRBJ1-6, with a tentative D call TRBD1 (6 bases). Trimming took 6 bases from V and 3 from J, leaving 18 bases between them. Per germline, CDR1 MDHEN and CDR2 SYDVKM. This CDR3 is built from 17 residues. The CDR3, as DNA: TGTGCCAGCAGCCCCTGGGGGGGGCGCGACTATAATTCACCCCTCCACTTT. Protein product: CASSPWGGRDYNSPLHF.

The V and J genes are TRBV5-1 and TRBJ1-6; 11 bases line up with TRBD1. Germline assignment: CDR1 SGHRS and CDR2 YFSETQ. Unmatched junction bases numbered 6, after V lost 4 bases and J lost 9 bases. This CDR3 region has 15 residues. The DNA for the CDR3 is TGCGCCAGCAGCCAAGGACAGGGGGCCACTTCACCCCTCCACTTT. It yields the protein CASSQGQGATSPLHF.

The rearrangement links TRBV9 to TRBJ2-1, with 9 bases fitting TRBD1. Germline V gene lookup returns CDR1 SGDLS and CDR2 YYNGEE. V gave up 2 bases and J gave up 6 bases; unmatched junction bases: 6. The CDR3 is made up of 15 amino acids. CDR3 nucleotides: TGTGCCAGCAGCGTCGGGACAGGGCAATTCAATGAGCAGTTCTTC. Translation gives CASSVGTGQFNEQFF.

V gene TRBV7-2 combines with J gene TRBJ2-3; D is possibly TRBD1 (5 bases). The germline V gene encodes CDR1 SGHTA and CDR2 FQGNSA. The V and J ends lost 5 bases and 0 bases respectively, with 9 bases between them. This CDR3 is 14 amino acids long. The CDR3 bases are TGTGCCAGCAGCGTCTCAGGGAGCACAGATACGCAGTATTTT. It is translated as CASSVSGSTDTQYF.

This clone appeared a single time. This rearrangement joins TRBV5-1 to TRBJ2-7, with 8 bases lining up with TRBD1. The CDR3 contains 14 residues. With V trimmed by 4 bases and J by 1 base, 4 bases remained unmatched. From germline, CDR1 is SGHRS and CDR2 YFSETQ. CDR3 sequence: CASSIGQGSYEQYF. For the CDR3, the DNA is TGCGCCAGCAGCATCGGACAGGGATCCTACGAGCAGTACTTC.

There are a few counts of this clone. The chain uses TRBV18 and TRBJ1-1, with 9 bases fitting TRBD1. This CDR3 contains 16 residues. Germline CDR1 and CDR2: KGHSH and LQKENI. J lost 0 bases, V lost 3 bases, and 5 bases had no gene match. Here the CDR3 reads CASSPAGTGMNTEAFF. The DNA for the CDR3 is TGTGCCAGCTCACCTGCCGGGACAGGGATGAACACTGAAGCTTTCTTT.

CDR3 sequence: CASSQKGGGAWNQPQHF. The CDR3 DNA sequence: TGCGCCAGCAGCCAGAAGGGTGGCGGGGCTTGGAATCAGCCCCAGCATTTT. J is TRBJ1-5 and V is TRBV4-1; D is possibly TRBD1 (5 bases). The CDR3 length is 17 residues. Germline assignment: CDR1 MGHRA and CDR2 YSYEKL. Trimming pared 3 bases from V and 4 bases from J, leaving 19 bases between.

J is TRBJ2-3 and V is TRBV14; TRBD2 might be the D (5 bases). Per germline, CDR1 SGHDN and CDR2 FVKESK. The V end was cut by 0 bases, the J end by 5 bases, with 6 bases between. The CDR3 runs to 13 residues. The CDR3 region has the DNA TGTGCCAGCAGCCAAGATCGGGGAGATACGCAGTATTTT. Its translation: CASSQDRGDTQYF.

The V call is TRBV11-3, the J call TRBJ1-2, with D uncertain. CDR3 length equals 12 residues. Trimming left V 10 bases short and J 6 bases short, with 15 bases between. The germline V gene has CDR1 SGHNT and CDR2 YENEEA. The CDR3 DNA sequence: TGTGCCACCCGCGGCAGAAGACATGGCTACACCTTC. Translation gives CATRGRRHGYTF.

This chain connects TRBV30 to TRBJ1-3, with a weak D call TRBD1 (5 bases). This CDR3 contains 14 residues. Germline CDR1 and CDR2: GTSNPN and SVGIG (reference sequence). Trimming removed 5 bases from V and 0 bases from J, with 11 bases in between. In DNA form, the CDR3 reads TGTGCCTGGGGGCGGGGGTACTCTGGAAACACCATATATTTT. This translates into CAWGRGYSGNTIYF.

This clone was counted between two and nine times. The CDR3 here is CASSFSVTGELFF. As DNA, the CDR3 is TGCGCCAGCAGCTTCTCGGTCACCGGGGAGCTGTTTTTT. V gene TRBV5-1 combines with J gene TRBJ2-2; the D is unclear. Germline CDR1 is SGHRS and CDR2 is YFSETQ. CDR3 length: 13 residues. V dropped 2 bases and J dropped 4 bases, with 6 bases sitting between them.

V is TRBV5-1 and J is TRBJ2-5, with 7 bases identical to TRBD2. Unmatched junction bases numbered 5, after V lost 4 bases and J lost 5 bases. Germline V lookup: CDR1 SGHRS, CDR2 YFSETQ. The CDR3 has 13 residues. For the CDR3, the DNA is TGCGCCAGCAGCCCGGGGGGATACGAGACCCAGTACTTC. It codes for CASSPGGYETQYF.

V usage is TRBV11-2 and J usage is TRBJ2-5, with 7 bases fitting TRBD1. V shed 3 bases and J 2 bases; nucleotides not matched to a gene: 0. The CDR3 runs to 13 residues. Germline V gene lookup returns CDR1 SGHAT and CDR2 FQNNGV. CDR3 sequence: CASSLDRQETQYF. The CDR3 DNA follows: TGTGCCAGCAGCTTGGACAGGCAAGAGACCCAGTACTTC.

This sequence joins TRBV3-1 (or the pseudogene TRBV3-2) and TRBJ2-2, with D unclear. The ends were cut back, 0 bases at V and 2 bases at J, with 13 bases in the middle. This CDR3 is built from 17 residues. Germline CDR1 reads LGHDT; CDR2 reads YNNKEL (reference sequence). The CDR3, as DNA: TGTGCCAGCAGCCAAGATTCTGTGACAACTAACACCGGGGAGCTGTTTTTT. Protein: CASSQDSVTTNTGELFF.

V usage is TRBV5-1 and J usage is TRBJ2-7, with TRBD1 matching 9 bases. Germline V gives CDR1 SGHRS, CDR2 YFSETQ. The CDR3 is 15 amino acids. V trimming: 2 bases; J trimming: 3 bases; junction bases outside the gene matches: 6. CDR3 sequence: CASSFGGDRDYEQYF. CDR3 DNA sequence: TGCGCCAGCAGCTTTGGAGGGGACAGGGACTACGAGCAGTACTTC.

The chain has TRBV6-5 and TRBJ1-4; TRBD1 matches at 9 bases. Germline V gives CDR1 MNHEY, CDR2 SVGAGI. V lost 6 bases, J lost 4 bases, and 6 bases stayed unmatched. This CDR3 spans 15 amino acids. The CDR3 is CASSLGQGINEKLFF. The CDR3 nucleotides read TGTGCCAGCAGCCTAGGACAGGGGATTAATGAAAAACTGTTTTTT.

This clone was counted a single time. CDR3 in amino acids: CASSLDAGSYEQYF. CDR3 DNA sequence: TGCGCCAGCAGCTTGGACGCGGGCTCCTACGAGCAGTACTTC. The chain recombines TRBV5-1 with TRBJ2-7; D perhaps matches TRBD2 (5 bases). Trimming left V 0 bases short and J 0 bases short, with 7 bases between. Germline CDR1 is SGHRS and CDR2 is YFSETQ. The length of the CDR3 is 14 residues.

The genes are TRBV20-1 and TRBJ2-1, with TRBD1 identical over 8 bases. Trimming took 3 bases from V and 0 from J; bases not matched to a gene: 7. This CDR3 is built from 16 residues. Per the germline V gene, CDR1 is DFQATT and CDR2 is SNEGSKA (reference sequence). The CDR3 here is CSASDRGLGSYNEQFF. CDR3 DNA: TGCAGTGCTAGTGACAGGGGCTTGGGCTCCTACAATGAGCAGTTCTTC.

The gene calls are TRBV30 and TRBJ2-3; the match to TRBD1 covers 7 bases. The V and J ends lost 4 bases and 1 base, in that order; junction bases with no gene match: 2. Germline V gene lookup returns CDR1 GTSNPN and CDR2 SVGIG (reference sequence). This CDR3 is 13 amino acids long. CDR3 coding DNA: TGTGCCTGGACCCAGGGGGGCACAGATACGCAGTATTTT. This gives the protein CAWTQGGTDTQYF.